The entry that follows covers one T cell receptor beta chain sequence. J was trimmed by 4 bases and V by 1 base; bases with no gene match: 5. Germline CDR1 reads SGDLS; CDR2 reads YYNGEE. The CDR3 runs to 15 residues. The entry originates in a study of control samples from healthy donors and cancer patients. TCRdb's copy holds only in-frame clones and misses some; the assay was immunoSEQ multiplex PCR. Found here are some 150,000 clones, over 90% of them singletons; the top ten hold approximately 0.97%. The receptor comes from a young woman in good health. The sample consisted of blood. The chain is built from TRBV9 and TRBJ2-3; TRBD1 matches at 8 bases. The CDR3: CASSVSGGAADTQYF. CDR3 sequence (DNA): TGTGCCAGCAGCGTATCAGGGGGCGCGGCAGATACGCAGTATTTT. Full variable domain (outside the CDR3, taken from reference TRBV9 and TRBJ2-3): DSGVTQTPKHLITATGQRVTLRCSPRSGDLSVYWYQQSLDQGLQFLIQYYNGEERAKGNILERFSAQQFPDLHSELNLSSLELGDSALYFCASSVSGGAADTQYFGPGTRLTVL.